The 3 T cell receptor beta chains below were found in one sample sequenced in a study of blood T cells in healthy people across ages (dated by TCRdb to 2013 to 2016). The library was obtained by 5' RACE. The reads were generated on an Illumina HiSeq 2500. A second PCR of roughly 7 to 12 cycles was run with a J-beta primer mix and a sample-barcoded 5' primer. TCRdb applied fastp at Q25 and MiXCR to the public reads, then kept only in-frame beta chains. Identical CDR3 proteins give one entry, which carries the most common genes and DNA. This sample holds 500,000 to 700,000 distinct CDR3 sequences; less than 35% were observed only once. The ten largest clonotypes hold 15% to 17% of the sample. The sample comprised blood. These receptors were taken from a woman of 80 years or more in good health.

V usage is TRBV30 and J usage is TRBJ2-1; 10 positions match TRBD2. The ends lost 7 bases at V and 5 bases at J; junction bases unmatched: 11. This CDR3 has 15 residues. The germline V gene encodes CDR1 GTSNPN and CDR2 SVGIG (reference sequence). DNA for the CDR3: TGTGCCTCGGGCGGGCTACTAGCGGGACACAATGAGCAGTTCTTC. It codes for CASGGLLAGHNEQFF.

Note on this clonotype: A read error is possible here, since a much larger clone lies one base away. This chain connects TRBV3-1 to TRBJ1-2; maybe TRBD1 (5 bases). Per germline, CDR1 LGHDT and CDR2 YNNKEL (reference sequence). The CDR3 has 14 amino acids. In DNA, the CDR3 is TGTGCCAGCAGCCAAGATCCCTCGAGGGGCGGCTGCACCTTC. Translated: CASSQDPSRGGCTF.

The J gene is TRBJ2-1, the V gene TRBV7-9; a weak D match, TRBD1 (5 bases). CDR3 size: 14 residues. The germline V gene has CDR1 SEHNR and CDR2 FQNEAQ (reference sequence). V shed 3 bases and J shed 3 bases, with 9 bases lying between them. CDR3 sequence: CASSFRGGYNEQFF. The CDR3 nucleotides read TGTGCCAGCAGCTTTAGGGGCGGCTACAATGAGCAGTTCTTC.